A single sample gave rise to the 18 T cell receptor beta chains below, sequenced in a study of beta chain features in type 1 diabetes. Notes on the study in general: Across all four CD4+ subsets, people with type 1 diabetes showed modestly shorter TCRB CDR3s.

The isolated RNA, all of it, was reverse transcribed, so expressed TCRB transcripts were what got sequenced. The repertoire was sequenced with immunoSEQ multiplex PCR; TCRdb's copy has only in-frame clones and lacks some. This sample has 500,000 to 800,000 clones, with roughly 12% found just once. These TCRs are of unknown antigen specificity. The sequencing sample was made of naive CD4+ T cells from blood. The receptors stem from a man aged 25-40 years with type 1 diabetes.

This clone was counted only a few times. The V gene is TRBV4-1, the J gene TRBJ1-2; the match to TRBD1 covers 7 bases. CDR3 size: 15 residues. CDR1 and CDR2 (germline): MGHRA, YSYEKL. V lost 1 base, J lost 0 bases, and 2 bases stayed unmatched. The chain's CDR3 is CASSQGDSSNYGYTF. The CDR3 nucleotides are TGCGCCAGCAGCCAAGGGGACAGCTCTAACTATGGCTACACCTTC.

This clone came up a few times. This chain joins TRBV10-3 and TRBJ1-2, with TRBD1 as a possible D gene (5 bases). This CDR3 contains 18 residues. Germline CDR1 ENHRY, CDR2 SYGVKD. Trimming removed 2 bases from V and 0 bases from J, with 19 bases in between. This CDR3 reads CAISEVGDRRFSNYGYTF. The CDR3 DNA reads TGTGCCATCAGTGAGGTCGGGGACCGGCGCTTCTCTAACTATGGCTACACCTTC.

V usage is TRBV5-1 and J usage is TRBJ2-4; weak D call: TRBD2 (6 bases). This CDR3 region has 15 residues. CDR1 SGHRS and CDR2 YFSETQ come from the germline V gene. Trimming cost V 0 bases and J 2 bases, with 9 bases left between them. The CDR3 bases are TGCGCCAGCAGCTTGGTGGCGGGGTCCAAAAACATTCAGTACTTC. This sequence encodes CASSLVAGSKNIQYF.

This clone was seen more than once but under ten times. The rearrangement uses TRBV10-3 and TRBJ2-1, with 9 nucleotides matching TRBD2. Trimming at V came to 5 bases and at J to 4 bases, leaving 3 bases not matched to a gene. Per the germline V gene, CDR1 is ENHRY and CDR2 is SYGVKD. The length of the CDR3 is 14 residues. DNA for the CDR3: TGTGCCATCAGTAGCGGGGGGACATACAATGAGCAGTTCTTC. Protein product: CAISSGGTYNEQFF.

The chain couples TRBV5-8 to TRBJ1-6; 7 nucleotides align to TRBD1. The CDR3 sequence is 13 residues long. The V and J ends lost 4 bases and 14 bases, in that order; junction bases with no gene match: 9. CDR1 and CDR2 from the germline V gene are SGHTS and YDEGEE. CDR3 region: CASSVRQGTALHF. CDR3 nucleotide sequence: TGTGCCAGCAGCGTCAGACAGGGTACTGCCCTCCACTTT.

Comment on this clone: A junction end diverges from the germline sequence, so it may reflect a read error. Other DNA variants within this sample encode the same CDR3. This chain links TRBV7-7 with TRBJ2-3; 7 nucleotides agree with TRBD1. This CDR3 comprises 15 residues. Germline CDR1 is SSHAT and CDR2 is FNYEAQ (reference sequence). The CDR3 sequence: CASSLGTASTDTQYF. The CDR3 DNA sequence: TGTGCTAGCAGCTTAGGGACAGCTAGCACAGATACGCAGTATTTT.

The rearrangement joins TRBV5-1 to TRBJ2-3, with a tentative D call TRBD1 (6 bases). Germline CDR1 SGHRS, CDR2 YFSETQ. This CDR3 comprises 16 residues. The V and J ends lost 0 bases and 2 bases respectively, with 13 bases between them. The chain's CDR3 is CASSLVGGSFTDTQYF. The CDR3 nucleotides read TGCGCCAGCAGCTTGGTAGGGGGTTCCTTCACAGATACGCAGTATTTT.

In this sample, this clone turned up a few times. This chain uses TRBV18 with TRBJ2-5; possibly TRBD1 for D (7 bases). This CDR3 region has 16 residues. In germline, CDR1 is KGHSH, CDR2 LQKENI. V dropped 6 bases and J dropped 0 bases, with 17 bases sitting between them. The CDR3 sequence: CASSPGAGTDQETQYF. In DNA form, the CDR3 reads TGTGCCAGCTCCCCGGGAGCCGGGACAGACCAAGAGACCCAGTACTTC.

A few counts support this clone. This specimen includes other DNA sequences encoding the same CDR3. V and J are TRBV9 and TRBJ2-5, with D unclear. Deletions cut 3 bases from V and 2 bases from J, with 2 bases between. Germline lookup yields CDR1 SGDLS and CDR2 YYNGEE. CDR3 length: 11 residues. The CDR3 DNA sequence: TGTGCCAGCAGCGCTCAAGAGACCCAGTACTTC. This gives the protein CASSAQETQYF.

This clone was detected a few times. The chain uses TRBV18 and TRBJ2-5; maybe TRBD1 (6 bases). Germline CDR1 is KGHSH and CDR2 is LQKENI. Trimming cost V 5 bases and J 2 bases, with 18 bases left between them. This CDR3 is built from 16 residues. This chain's CDR3 is CASSSRQAPPQETQYF. CDR3 sequence (DNA): TGTGCCAGCTCATCTCGACAGGCGCCCCCACAAGAGACCCAGTACTTC. Full variable domain (missing parts from reference TRBV18 and TRBJ2-5): NAGVMQNPRHLVRRRGQEARLRCSPMKGHSHVYWYRQLPEEGLKFMVYLQKENIIDESGMPKERFSAEFPKEGPSILRIQQVVRGDSAAYFCASSSRQAPPQETQYFGPGTRLLVL.

The V and J genes are TRBV4-1 and TRBJ1-5, with D unclear. This CDR3 has 14 residues. Between the trimmed V and J ends, which lost 2 bases and 3 bases, there was a span of 8 bases. Per germline, CDR1 MGHRA and CDR2 YSYEKL. The CDR3 DNA reads TGCGCCAGCAGCCAACTTTTTACCAATCAGCCCCAGCATTTT. This gives the protein CASSQLFTNQPQHF.

J is TRBJ1-2 and V is TRBV4-3; D is uncertain. The CDR3 consists of 15 residues. Germline CDR1 is LGHNA and CDR2 is YSLEER. Trimming left V 1 base short and J 1 base short, with 10 bases between. Written as DNA, the CDR3 is TGCGCCAGCAGCCAAGTAGGGCCAGATAACTATGGCTACACCTTC. Translating gives CASSQVGPDNYGYTF.

This clone occurred a few times. The rearrangement uses TRBV7-9 and TRBJ2-7; 9 bases line up with TRBD1. V was clipped by 4 bases and J by 2 bases; unmatched bases: 6. The germline CDR1 and CDR2 sequences are SEHNR and FQNEAQ (reference sequence). This CDR3 has 15 residues. The CDR3 loop reads CASSSFRDRAYEQYF. The DNA of the CDR3 is TGTGCCAGCAGCTCTTTCCGGGACAGGGCCTACGAGCAGTACTTC. Full variable domain (remainder filled in from reference TRBV7-9 and TRBJ2-7): DTGVSQNPRHKITKRGQNVTFRCDPISEHNRLYWYRQTLGQGPEFLTYFQNEAQLEKSRLLSDRFSAERPKGSFSTLEIQRTEQGDSAMYLCASSSFRDRAYEQYFGPGTRLTVT.

The chain uses TRBV5-4 and TRBJ2-7, with 7 bases lining up with TRBD1. This CDR3 has 16 amino acids. Germline trimming cut 0 bases from V and 1 base from J; bases unmatched to any gene: 7. Looked up from germline, CDR1 is SGHNT and CDR2 is YYREEE (reference sequence). The CDR3 region is CASSLALGQKSYEQYF. The CDR3 nucleotides are TGTGCCAGCAGCTTGGCCTTGGGACAGAAGTCCTACGAGCAGTACTTC.

The genes are TRBV5-6 and TRBJ1-6; 7 bases agree with TRBD1. The V gene end was trimmed by 4 bases and the J gene end by 11 bases; junction bases not matched to a gene: 9. This CDR3 spans 14 amino acids. The germline CDR1 and CDR2 sequences are SGHDT and YYEEEE. In nucleotides, the CDR3 is TGTGCCAGCAGCCCGACAGGGAAGTCGGCACCCCTCCACTTT. Protein product: CASSPTGKSAPLHF.

The rearrangement joins TRBV7-2 to TRBJ2-5; 7 nucleotides align to TRBD2. Per germline, CDR1 SGHTA and CDR2 FQGNSA. The CDR3 sequence is 14 residues long. With 4 bases clipped from V and 1 base from J, the junction kept 3 bases outside the gene matches. In DNA form, the CDR3 reads TGTGCCAGCAGCTCCCGACTAGCCCAAGAGACCCAGTACTTC. Amino acids: CASSSRLAQETQYF.

J is TRBJ2-3 and V is TRBV9, with D unclear. The CDR3 length is 13 residues. V lost 1 base and J lost 2, with 5 bases in between. Germline loops: CDR1 SGDLS, CDR2 YYNGEE. DNA of the CDR3: TGTGCCAGCAGCGTAACCTACACAGATACGCAGTATTTT. It codes for CASSVTYTDTQYF.

The CDR3 nucleotides read TGTGCCAGCTCCCTCGCCGCTCGGACAGCCGGGGAGCTGTTTTTT. It yields the protein CASSLAARTAGELFF. V gene TRBV18 combines with J gene TRBJ2-2, with D possibly matching TRBD1 (6 bases). The germline gives CDR1 KGHSH, CDR2 LQKENI. This CDR3 region has 15 residues. Trimming cost V 6 bases and J 6 bases, with 17 bases left between them.